The rows below give T cell receptor beta chains drawn from one sample of a study of T cell responses to AZD1222 COVID-19 vaccine. The method was immunoSEQ multiplex PCR; TCRdb's version includes in-frame clones alone and lacks a portion of them. The sample includes about 160,000 clones, about 89% of them seen just once. This specimen consisted of peripheral blood, obtained on day 0 of AZD1222 vaccination. The source of these receptors is an adult in good health. The CDR3 runs from the conserved cysteine through the conserved F or W.

v_call cdr3_aa
TRBV19 CASSMTAGTGELFF
TRBV28 CASSNTGTSGLAKNIQYF
TRBV2 CASKIDRATYEQYF
TRBV7-8 CASSRGDRRGTPYEQYF
TRBV30 CAWSVLGRGDNEQFF
TRBV11-3 CASSSTAKPYEQYF
TRBV4-3 CASSQEGLTYNEQFF
TRBV21-1 CASSDPSSGRLNVLPYEQYF
TRBV19 CASSPNRRNQPQHF
TRBV6-1 CASSEVNRGWGNIQYF
TRBV6-5 CASGLQRNYEQYF
TRBV4-2 CASSQSPALSYEQYF
TRBV10-3 CAISDSYRRTSEYTQYF
TRBV7-9 CASSLGGGNTIYF
TRBV7-2 CASSGNRDPGRGYTF
TRBV19 CASKTRPPDYGYTF
TRBV19 CASTAALGYSPLHF
TRBV7-2 CASSLARLNTEAFF
TRBV7-9 CASSRQGEFEKLFF
TRBV6-5 CASSYSRYNEQFF
TRBV2 CASSENRGPETQHF
TRBV2 CASSEGPSEKLFF
TRBV7-3 CASSLRGQGTYNEQFF
TRBV20-1 CSVDISEKLFF
TRBV3-1/TRBV3-2 CASSQKDRGFSEAFF
TRBV10-3 CAISEGQGIGTDEQYF
TRBV19 CASSIAAGSGVDEQFF
TRBV5-6 CASSLGTGLLGNIQYF